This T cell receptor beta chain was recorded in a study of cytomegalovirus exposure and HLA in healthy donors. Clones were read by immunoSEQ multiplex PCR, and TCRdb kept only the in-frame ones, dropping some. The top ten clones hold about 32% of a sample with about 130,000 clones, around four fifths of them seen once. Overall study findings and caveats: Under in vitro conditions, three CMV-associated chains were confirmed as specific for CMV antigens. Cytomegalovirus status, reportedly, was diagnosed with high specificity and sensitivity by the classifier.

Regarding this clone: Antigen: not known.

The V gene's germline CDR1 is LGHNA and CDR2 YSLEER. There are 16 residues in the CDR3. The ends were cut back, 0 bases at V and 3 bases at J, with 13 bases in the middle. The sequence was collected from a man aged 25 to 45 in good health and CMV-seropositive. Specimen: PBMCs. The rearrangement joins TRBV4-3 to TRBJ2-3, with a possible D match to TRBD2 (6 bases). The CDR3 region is CASSQDTGVGTDTQYF. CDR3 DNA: TGCGCCAGCAGCCAAGATACGGGGGTTGGGACAGATACGCAGTATTTT.